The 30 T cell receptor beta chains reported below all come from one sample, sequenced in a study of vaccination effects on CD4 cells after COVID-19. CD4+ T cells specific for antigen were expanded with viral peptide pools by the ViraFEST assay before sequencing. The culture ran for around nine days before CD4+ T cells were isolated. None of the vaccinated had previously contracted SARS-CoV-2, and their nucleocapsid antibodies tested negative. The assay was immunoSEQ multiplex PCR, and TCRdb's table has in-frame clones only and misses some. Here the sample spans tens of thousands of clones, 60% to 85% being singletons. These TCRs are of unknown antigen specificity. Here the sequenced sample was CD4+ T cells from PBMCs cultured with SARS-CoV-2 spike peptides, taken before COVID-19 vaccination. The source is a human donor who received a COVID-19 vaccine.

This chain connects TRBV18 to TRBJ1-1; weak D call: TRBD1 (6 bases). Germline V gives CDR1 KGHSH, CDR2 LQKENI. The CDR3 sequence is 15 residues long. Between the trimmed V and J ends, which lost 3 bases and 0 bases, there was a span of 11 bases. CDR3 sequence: CASSPTDSMNTEAFF. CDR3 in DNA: TGTGCCAGCTCACCCACGGACAGTATGAACACTGAAGCTTTCTTT.

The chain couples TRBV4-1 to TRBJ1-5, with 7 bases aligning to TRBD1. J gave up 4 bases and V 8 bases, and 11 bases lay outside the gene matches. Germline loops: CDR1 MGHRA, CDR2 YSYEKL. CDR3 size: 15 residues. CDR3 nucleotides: TGCGCCAGCGGGATAAAAACAGGGGTTAATCAGCCCCAGCATTTT. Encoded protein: CASGIKTGVNQPQHF.

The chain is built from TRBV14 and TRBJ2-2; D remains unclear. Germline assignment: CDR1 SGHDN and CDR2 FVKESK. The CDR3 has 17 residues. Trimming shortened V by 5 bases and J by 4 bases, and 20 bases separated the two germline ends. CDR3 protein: CASSVREVGFGTGELFF. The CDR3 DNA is TGTGCCAGCAGCGTTCGAGAAGTGGGTTTTGGCACCGGGGAGCTGTTTTTT.

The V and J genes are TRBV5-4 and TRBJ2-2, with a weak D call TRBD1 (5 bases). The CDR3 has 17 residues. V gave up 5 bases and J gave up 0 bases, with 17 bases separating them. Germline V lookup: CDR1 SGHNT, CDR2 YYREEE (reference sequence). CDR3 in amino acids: CASRAFLGDANTGELFF. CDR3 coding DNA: TGTGCCAGCAGGGCTTTTTTAGGGGATGCGAACACCGGGGAGCTGTTTTTT. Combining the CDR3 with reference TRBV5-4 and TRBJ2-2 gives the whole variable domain ETGVTQSPTHLIKTRGQQVTLRCSSQSGHNTVSWYQQALGQGPQFIFQYYREEENGRGNFPPRFSGLQFPNYSSELNVNALELDDSALYLCASRAFLGDANTGELFFGEGSRLTVL.

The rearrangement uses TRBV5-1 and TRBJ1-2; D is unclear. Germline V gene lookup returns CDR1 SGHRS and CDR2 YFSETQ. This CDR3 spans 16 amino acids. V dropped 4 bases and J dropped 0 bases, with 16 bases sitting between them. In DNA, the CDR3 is TGCGCCAGCAGCCTCAACGCGGTGTCCGCTAACTATGGCTACACCTTC. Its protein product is CASSLNAVSANYGYTF.

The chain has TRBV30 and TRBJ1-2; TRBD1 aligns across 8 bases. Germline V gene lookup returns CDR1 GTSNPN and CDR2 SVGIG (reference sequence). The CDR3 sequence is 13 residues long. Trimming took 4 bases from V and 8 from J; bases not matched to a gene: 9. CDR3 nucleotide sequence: TGTGCCTGGACGTCCGACAGGGGAATAGGCTACACCTTC. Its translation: CAWTSDRGIGYTF.

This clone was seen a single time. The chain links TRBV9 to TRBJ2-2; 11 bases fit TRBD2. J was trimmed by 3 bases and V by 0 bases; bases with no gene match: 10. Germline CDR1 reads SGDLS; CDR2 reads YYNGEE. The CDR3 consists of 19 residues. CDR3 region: CASSVDQGSSGGYTGELFF. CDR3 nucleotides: TGTGCCAGCAGCGTAGATCAAGGTTCTAGCGGGGGGTACACCGGGGAGCTGTTTTTT.

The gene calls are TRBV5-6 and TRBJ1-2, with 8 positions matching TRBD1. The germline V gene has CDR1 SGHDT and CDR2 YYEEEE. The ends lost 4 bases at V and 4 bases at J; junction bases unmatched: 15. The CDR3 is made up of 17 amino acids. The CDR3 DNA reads TGTGCCAGCAGCCGCCTTACCGGACAGGGAGGGGGCTATGGCTACACCTTC. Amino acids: CASSRLTGQGGGYGYTF.

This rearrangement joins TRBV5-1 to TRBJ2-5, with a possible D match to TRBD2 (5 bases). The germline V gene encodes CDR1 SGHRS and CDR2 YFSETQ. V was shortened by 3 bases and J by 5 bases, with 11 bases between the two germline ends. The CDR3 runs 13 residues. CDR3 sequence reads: CASSYEPGETQYF. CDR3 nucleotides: TGCGCCAGCAGCTACGAACCGGGGGAGACCCAGTACTTC.

As DNA, the CDR3 is TGCGCCAGCAGCTTGGTCTTTATGGGACCGTATGGCTACACCTTC. It yields the protein CASSLVFMGPYGYTF. V and J are TRBV5-1 and TRBJ1-2; possibly TRBD1 for D (5 bases). Germline V gene sequence: CDR1 SGHRS, CDR2 YFSETQ. This CDR3 has 15 amino acids. The germline V and J ends were trimmed by 0 bases and 5 bases, with 14 bases remaining between them. The full variable domain, its missing parts supplied by reference TRBV5-1 and TRBJ1-2, is KAGVTQTPRYLIKTRGQQVTLSCSPISGHRSVSWYQQTPGQGLQFLFEYFSETQRNKGNFPGRFSGRQFSNSRSEMNVSTLELGDSALYLCASSLVFMGPYGYTFGSGTRLTVV.

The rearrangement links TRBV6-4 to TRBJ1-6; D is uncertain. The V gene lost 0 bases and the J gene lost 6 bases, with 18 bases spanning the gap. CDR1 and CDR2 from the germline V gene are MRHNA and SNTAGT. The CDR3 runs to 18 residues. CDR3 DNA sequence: TGTGCCAGCAGTGACTCGAGGTTTCTCGACCCCGTTAATTCACCCCTCCACTTT. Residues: CASSDSRFLDPVNSPLHF.

CDR3 sequence reads: CASRNQLGSGGQKPQRTQYF. DNA for the CDR3: TGTGCCAGCAGGAACCAATTGGGTAGCGGGGGCCAGAAACCCCAGCGGACCCAGTACTTC. This chain connects TRBV2 to TRBJ2-5, with 9 bases aligning to TRBD2. Germline-derived CDR1 and CDR2 are SNHLY and FYNNEI. The length of the CDR3 is 20 residues. With V trimmed by 6 bases and J by 7 bases, 27 bases remained unmatched.

The CDR3 protein is CASSEVQGALEKLFF. As DNA, the CDR3 is TGTGCCAGCAGTGAGGTACAGGGAGCCTTGGAAAAACTGTTTTTT. V usage is TRBV28 and J usage is TRBJ1-4; a possible D gene is TRBD1 (6 bases). The V gene's germline CDR1 is MDHEN and CDR2 SYDVKM. V dropped 5 bases and J dropped 8 bases, with 18 bases sitting between them. The CDR3 consists of 15 residues.

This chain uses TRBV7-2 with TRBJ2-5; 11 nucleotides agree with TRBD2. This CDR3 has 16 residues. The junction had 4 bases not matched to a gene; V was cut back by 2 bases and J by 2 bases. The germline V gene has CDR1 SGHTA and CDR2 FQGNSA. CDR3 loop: CASSLSSSGGQETQYF. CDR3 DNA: TGTGCCAGCAGCTTATCATCTAGCGGGGGGCAAGAGACCCAGTACTTC.

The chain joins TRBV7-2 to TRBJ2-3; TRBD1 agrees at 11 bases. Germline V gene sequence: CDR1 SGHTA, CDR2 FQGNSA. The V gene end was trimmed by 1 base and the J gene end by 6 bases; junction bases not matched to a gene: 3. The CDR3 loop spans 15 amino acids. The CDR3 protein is CASSLVGTGGDTQYF. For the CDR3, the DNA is TGTGCCAGCAGCTTAGTCGGGACAGGGGGGGATACGCAGTATTTT. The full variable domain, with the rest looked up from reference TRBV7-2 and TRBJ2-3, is GAGVSQSPSNKVTEKGKDVELRCDPISGHTALYWYRQSLGQGLEFLIYFQGNSAPDKSGLPSDRFSAERTGGSVSTLTIQRTQQEDSAVYLCASSLVGTGGDTQYFGPGTRLTVL.

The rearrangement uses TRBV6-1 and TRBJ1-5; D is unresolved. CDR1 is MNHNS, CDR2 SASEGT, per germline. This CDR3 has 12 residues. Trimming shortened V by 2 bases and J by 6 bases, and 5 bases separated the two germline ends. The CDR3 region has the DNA TGTGCCAGCAGTGAATTGGCTCAGCCCCAGCATTTT. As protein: CASSELAQPQHF.

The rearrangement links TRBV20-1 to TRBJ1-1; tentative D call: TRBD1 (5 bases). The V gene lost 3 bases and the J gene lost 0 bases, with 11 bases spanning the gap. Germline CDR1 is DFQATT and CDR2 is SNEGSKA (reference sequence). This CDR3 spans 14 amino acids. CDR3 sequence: CSASSGPLNTEAFF. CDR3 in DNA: TGCAGTGCTAGTTCGGGACCTTTGAACACTGAAGCTTTCTTT.

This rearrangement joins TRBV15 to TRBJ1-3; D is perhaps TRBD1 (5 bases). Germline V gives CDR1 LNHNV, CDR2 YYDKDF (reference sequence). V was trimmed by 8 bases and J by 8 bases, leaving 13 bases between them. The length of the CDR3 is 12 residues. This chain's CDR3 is CATLWWGDTIYF. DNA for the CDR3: TGTGCCACCCTGTGGTGGGGGGACACCATATATTTT.

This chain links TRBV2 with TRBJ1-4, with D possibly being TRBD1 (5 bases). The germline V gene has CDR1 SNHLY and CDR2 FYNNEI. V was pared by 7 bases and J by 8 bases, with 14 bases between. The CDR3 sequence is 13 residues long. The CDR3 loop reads CASTGTAAEKLFF. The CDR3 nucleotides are TGTGCCAGCACCGGGACGGCGGCAGAAAAACTGTTTTTT.

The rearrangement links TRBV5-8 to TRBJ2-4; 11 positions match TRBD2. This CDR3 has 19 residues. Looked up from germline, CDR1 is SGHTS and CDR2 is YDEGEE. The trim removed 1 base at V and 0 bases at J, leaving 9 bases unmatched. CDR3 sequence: CASSLNILAGGLAKNIQYF. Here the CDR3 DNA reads TGTGCCAGCAGCTTGAATATTCTAGCGGGGGGTTTAGCCAAAAACATTCAGTACTTC.

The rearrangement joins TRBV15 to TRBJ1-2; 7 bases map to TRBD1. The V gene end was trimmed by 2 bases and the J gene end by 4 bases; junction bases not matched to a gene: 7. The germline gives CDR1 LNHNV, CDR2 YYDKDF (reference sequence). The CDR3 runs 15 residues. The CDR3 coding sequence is TGTGCCACCAGCAGAACTCTCCAGGGGGTCTATGGCTACACCTTC. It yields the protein CATSRTLQGVYGYTF.

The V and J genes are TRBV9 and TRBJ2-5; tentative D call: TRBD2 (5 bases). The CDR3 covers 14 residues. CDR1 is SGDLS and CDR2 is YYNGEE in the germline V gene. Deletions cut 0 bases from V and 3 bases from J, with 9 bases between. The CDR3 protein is CASSVESGKETQYF. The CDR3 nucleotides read TGTGCCAGCAGCGTAGAATCGGGGAAAGAGACCCAGTACTTC.

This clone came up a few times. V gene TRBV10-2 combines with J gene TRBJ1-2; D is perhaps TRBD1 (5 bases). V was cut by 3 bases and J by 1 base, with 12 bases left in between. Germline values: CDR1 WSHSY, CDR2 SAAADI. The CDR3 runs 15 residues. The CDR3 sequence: CASSDPTEFNYGYTF. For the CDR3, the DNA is TGCGCCAGCAGTGACCCGACAGAATTTAACTATGGCTACACCTTC.

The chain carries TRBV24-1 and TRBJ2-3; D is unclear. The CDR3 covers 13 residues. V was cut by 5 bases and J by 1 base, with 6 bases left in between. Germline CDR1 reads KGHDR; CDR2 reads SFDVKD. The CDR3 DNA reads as TGTGCCACCAGTGGGGGTGGCACAGATACGCAGTATTTT. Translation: CATSGGGTDTQYF.

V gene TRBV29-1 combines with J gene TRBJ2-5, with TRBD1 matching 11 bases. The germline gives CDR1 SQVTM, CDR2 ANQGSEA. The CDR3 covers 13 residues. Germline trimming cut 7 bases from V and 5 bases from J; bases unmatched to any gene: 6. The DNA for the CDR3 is TGCAGCGCGGACAGGGGGCAGGAGGAGACCCAGTACTTC. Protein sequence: CSADRGQEETQYF. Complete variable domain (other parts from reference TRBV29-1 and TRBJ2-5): SAVISQKPSRDICQRGTSLTIQCQVDSQVTMMFWYRQQPGQSLTLIATANQGSEATYESGFVIDKFPISRPNLTFSTLTVSNMSPEDSSIYLCSADRGQEETQYFGPGTRLLVL.

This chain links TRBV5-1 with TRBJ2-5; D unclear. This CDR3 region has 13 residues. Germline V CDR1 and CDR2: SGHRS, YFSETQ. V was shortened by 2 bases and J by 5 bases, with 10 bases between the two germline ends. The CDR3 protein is CASSLGLEETQYF. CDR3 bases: TGCGCCAGCAGCTTAGGGCTTGAGGAGACCCAGTACTTC. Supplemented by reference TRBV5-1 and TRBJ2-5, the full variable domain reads KAGVTQTPRYLIKTRGQQVTLSCSPISGHRSVSWYQQTPGQGLQFLFEYFSETQRNKGNFPGRFSGRQFSNSRSEMNVSTLELGDSALYLCASSLGLEETQYFGPGTRLLVL.

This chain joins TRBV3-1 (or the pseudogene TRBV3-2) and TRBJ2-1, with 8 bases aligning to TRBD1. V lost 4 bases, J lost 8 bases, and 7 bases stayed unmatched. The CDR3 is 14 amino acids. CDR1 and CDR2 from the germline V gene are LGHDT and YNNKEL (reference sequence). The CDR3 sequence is CASSPRQGRDEQFF. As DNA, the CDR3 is TGTGCCAGCAGCCCAAGACAGGGGCGGGATGAGCAGTTCTTC.

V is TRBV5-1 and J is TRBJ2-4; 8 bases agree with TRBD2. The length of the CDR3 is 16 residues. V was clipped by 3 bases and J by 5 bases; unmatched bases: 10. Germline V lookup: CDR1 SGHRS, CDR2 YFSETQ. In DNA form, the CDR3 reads TGCGCCAGCAGCTCAAGACTAGCGAGGGCCCAAAACATTCAGTACTTC. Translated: CASSSRLARAQNIQYF.

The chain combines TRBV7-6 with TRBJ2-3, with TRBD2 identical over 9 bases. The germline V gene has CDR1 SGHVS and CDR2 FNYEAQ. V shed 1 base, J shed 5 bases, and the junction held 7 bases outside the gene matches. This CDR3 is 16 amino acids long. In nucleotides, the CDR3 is TGTGCCAGCAGCTTAGTTGCGGGGGGGCCAAGAGATACGCAGTATTTT. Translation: CASSLVAGGPRDTQYF.

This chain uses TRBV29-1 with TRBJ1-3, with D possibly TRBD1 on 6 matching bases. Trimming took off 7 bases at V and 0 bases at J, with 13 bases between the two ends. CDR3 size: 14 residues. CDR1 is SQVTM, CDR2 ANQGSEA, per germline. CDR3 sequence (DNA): TGCAGCGATGGACAGCATGTCTCTGGAAACACCATATATTTT. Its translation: CSDGQHVSGNTIYF.